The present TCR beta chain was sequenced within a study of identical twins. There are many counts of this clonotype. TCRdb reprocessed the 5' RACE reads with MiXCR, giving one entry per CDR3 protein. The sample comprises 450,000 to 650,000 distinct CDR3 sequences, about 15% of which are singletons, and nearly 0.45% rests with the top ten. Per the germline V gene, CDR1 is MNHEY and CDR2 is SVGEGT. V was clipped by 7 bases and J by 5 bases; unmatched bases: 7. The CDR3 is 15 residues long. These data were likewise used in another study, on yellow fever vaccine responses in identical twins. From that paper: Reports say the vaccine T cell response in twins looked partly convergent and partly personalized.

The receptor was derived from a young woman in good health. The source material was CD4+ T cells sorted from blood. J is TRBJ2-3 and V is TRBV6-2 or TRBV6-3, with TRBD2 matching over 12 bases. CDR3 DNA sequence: TGTGCCAGCACGTGGACTAGCGGGGTCAGAGATACGCAGTATTTT. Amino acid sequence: CASTWTSGVRDTQYF.